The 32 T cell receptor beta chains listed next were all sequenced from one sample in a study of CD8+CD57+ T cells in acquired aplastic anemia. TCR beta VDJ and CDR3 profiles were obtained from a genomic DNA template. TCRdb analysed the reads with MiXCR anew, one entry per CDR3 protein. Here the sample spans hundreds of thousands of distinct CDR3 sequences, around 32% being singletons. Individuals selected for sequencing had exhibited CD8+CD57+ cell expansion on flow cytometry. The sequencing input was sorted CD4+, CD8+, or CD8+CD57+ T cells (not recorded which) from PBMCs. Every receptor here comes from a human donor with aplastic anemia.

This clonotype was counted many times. The CDR3 nucleotides are TGCAGTGCTAGAGGGCTAACTAATGAAAAACTGTTTTTT. Protein: CSARGLTNEKLFF. The J gene is TRBJ1-4, the V gene TRBV20-1; D is undetermined. The CDR3 spans 13 residues. The germline V and J ends were trimmed by 1 base and 1 base, with 4 bases remaining between them. Germline lookup yields CDR1 DFQATT and CDR2 SNEGSKA (reference sequence).

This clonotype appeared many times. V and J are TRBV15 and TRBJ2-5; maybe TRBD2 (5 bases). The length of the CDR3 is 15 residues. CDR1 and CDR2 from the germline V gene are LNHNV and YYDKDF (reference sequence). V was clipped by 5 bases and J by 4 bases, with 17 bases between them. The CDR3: CATSGQLVAGETQYF. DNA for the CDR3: TGTGCCACCAGCGGCCAACTGGTTGCGGGAGAGACCCAGTACTTC. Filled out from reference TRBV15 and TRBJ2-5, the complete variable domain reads DAMVIQNPRYQVTQFGKPVTLSCSQTLNHNVMYWYQQKSSQAPKLLFHYYDKDFNNEADTPDNFQSRRPNTSFCFLDIRSPGLGDTAMYLCATSGQLVAGETQYFGPGTRLLVL.

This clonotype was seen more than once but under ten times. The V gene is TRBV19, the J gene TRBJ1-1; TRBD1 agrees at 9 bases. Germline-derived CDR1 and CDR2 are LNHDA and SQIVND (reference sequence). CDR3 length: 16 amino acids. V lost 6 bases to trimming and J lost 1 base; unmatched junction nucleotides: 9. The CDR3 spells CASRKQGADGNTEAFF. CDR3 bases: TGTGCCAGTAGAAAACAGGGGGCGGACGGGAACACTGAAGCTTTCTTT. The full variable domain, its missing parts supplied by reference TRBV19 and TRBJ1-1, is DGGITQSPKYLFRKEGQNVTLSCEQNLNHDAMYWYRQDPGQGLRLIYYSQIVNDFQKGDIAEGYSVSREKKESFPLTVTSAQKNPTAFYLCASRKQGADGNTEAFFGQGTRLTVV.

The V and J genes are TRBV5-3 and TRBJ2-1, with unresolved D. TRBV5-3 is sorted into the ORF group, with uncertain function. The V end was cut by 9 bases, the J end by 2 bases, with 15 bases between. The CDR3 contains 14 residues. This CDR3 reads CATPAESAYNEQFF. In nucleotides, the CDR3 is TGTGCCACCCCCGCCGAATCGGCCTACAATGAGCAGTTCTTC.

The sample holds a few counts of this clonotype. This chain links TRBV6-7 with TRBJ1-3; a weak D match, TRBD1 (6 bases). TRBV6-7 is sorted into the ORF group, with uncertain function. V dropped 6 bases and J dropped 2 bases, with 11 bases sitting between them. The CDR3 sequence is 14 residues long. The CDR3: CASRNRVTGNTIYF. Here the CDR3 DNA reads TGTGCCAGCAGGAACAGGGTTACTGGAAACACCATATATTTT.

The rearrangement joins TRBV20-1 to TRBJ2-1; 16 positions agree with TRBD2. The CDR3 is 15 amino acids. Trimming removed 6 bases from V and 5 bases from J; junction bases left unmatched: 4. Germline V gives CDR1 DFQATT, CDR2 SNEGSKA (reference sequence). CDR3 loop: CSATGTSGGDNEQFF. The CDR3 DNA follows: TGCAGTGCGACTGGGACTAGCGGGGGGGACAATGAGCAGTTCTTC.

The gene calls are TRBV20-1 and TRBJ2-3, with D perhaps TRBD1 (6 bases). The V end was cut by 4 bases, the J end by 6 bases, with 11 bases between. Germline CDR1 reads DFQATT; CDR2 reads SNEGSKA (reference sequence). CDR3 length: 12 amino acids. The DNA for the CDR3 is TGCAGTGCTAAAGACAGGACGGATACGCAGTATTTT. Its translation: CSAKDRTDTQYF.

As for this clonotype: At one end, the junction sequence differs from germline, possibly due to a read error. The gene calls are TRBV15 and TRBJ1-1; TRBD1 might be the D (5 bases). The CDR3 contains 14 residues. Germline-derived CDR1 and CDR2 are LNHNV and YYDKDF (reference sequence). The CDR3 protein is CATSRTAGITGAFF. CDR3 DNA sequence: TGTGCCACCAGCAGGACGGCAGGGATCACTGGAGCTTTCTTT.

Here the CDR3 reads CASSPGTLTANQPQHF. CDR3 DNA: TGTGCCAGCAGCCCCGGGACACTAACGGCGAATCAGCCCCAGCATTTT. The gene calls are TRBV11-1 and TRBJ1-5, with a weak D call TRBD1 (6 bases). Germline lookup yields CDR1 SGHAT and CDR2 FQDESV (reference sequence). Trimming shortened V by 5 bases and J by 4 bases, and 18 bases separated the two germline ends. The CDR3 runs 16 residues.

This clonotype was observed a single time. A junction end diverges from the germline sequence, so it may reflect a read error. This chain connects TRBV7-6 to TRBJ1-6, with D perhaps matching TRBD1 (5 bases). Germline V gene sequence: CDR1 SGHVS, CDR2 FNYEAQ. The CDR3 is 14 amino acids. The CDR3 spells CASSLGGDNSLLHF. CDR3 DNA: TGTGCCAGCAGCTTAGGGGGGGATAATTCACTCCTCCACTTT.

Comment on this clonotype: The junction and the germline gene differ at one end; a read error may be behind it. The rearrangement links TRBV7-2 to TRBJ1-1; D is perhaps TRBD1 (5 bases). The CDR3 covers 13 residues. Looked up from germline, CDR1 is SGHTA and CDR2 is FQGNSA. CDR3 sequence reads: CASSPEGNTEALF. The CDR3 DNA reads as TGTGCCAGCAGCCCCGAGGGGAACACTGAAGCTCTCTTT.

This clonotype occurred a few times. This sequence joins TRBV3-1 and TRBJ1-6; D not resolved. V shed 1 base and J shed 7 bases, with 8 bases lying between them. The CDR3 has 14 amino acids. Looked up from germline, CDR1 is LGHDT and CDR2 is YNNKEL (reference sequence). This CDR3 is CASSQVLLNSPLHF. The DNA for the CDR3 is TGTGCCAGCAGCCAAGTCCTATTGAATTCACCCCTCCACTTT.

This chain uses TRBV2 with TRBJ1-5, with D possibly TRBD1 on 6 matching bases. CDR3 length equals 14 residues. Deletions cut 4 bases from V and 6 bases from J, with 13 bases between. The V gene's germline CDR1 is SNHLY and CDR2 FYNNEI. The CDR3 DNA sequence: TGTGCCAGCAGTGTACCGGGACAAGGTCAGCCCCAGCATTTT. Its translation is CASSVPGQGQPQHF.

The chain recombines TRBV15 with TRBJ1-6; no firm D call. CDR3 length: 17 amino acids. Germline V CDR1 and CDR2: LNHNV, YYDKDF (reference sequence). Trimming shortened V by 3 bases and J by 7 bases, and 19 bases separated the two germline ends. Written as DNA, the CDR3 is TGTGCCACCAGCAGTGAAGCGTTACACAGCGGAAATTCACCCCTCCACTTT. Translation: CATSSEALHSGNSPLHF. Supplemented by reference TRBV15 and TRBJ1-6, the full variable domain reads DAMVIQNPRYQVTQFGKPVTLSCSQTLNHNVMYWYQQKSSQAPKLLFHYYDKDFNNEADTPDNFQSRRPNTSFCFLDIRSPGLGDTAMYLCATSSEALHSGNSPLHFGNGTRLTVT.

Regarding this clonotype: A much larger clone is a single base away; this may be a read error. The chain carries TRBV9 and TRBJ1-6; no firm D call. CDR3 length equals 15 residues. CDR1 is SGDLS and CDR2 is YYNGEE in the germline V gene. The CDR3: CASSVEETYNSPPHF. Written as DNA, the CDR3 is TGTGCCAGCAGCGTAGAAGAGACTTATAATTCACCCCCCCACTTT.

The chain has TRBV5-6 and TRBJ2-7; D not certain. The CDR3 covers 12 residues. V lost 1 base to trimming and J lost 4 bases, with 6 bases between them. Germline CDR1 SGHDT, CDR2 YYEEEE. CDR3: CASSLYLYEQYF. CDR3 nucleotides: TGTGCCAGCAGCTTGTACCTTTACGAGCAGTACTTC.

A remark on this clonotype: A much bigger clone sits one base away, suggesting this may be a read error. The CDR3 reads CSARDGHRGGSTIYF. CDR3 DNA: TGCAGTGCTAGGGACGGCCACAGAGGGGGAAGCACCATATATTTT. V usage is TRBV20-1 and J usage is TRBJ1-3, with TRBD1 as a possible D gene (6 bases). The CDR3 extends over 15 amino acids. Germline CDR1 is DFQATT and CDR2 is SNEGSKA (reference sequence).

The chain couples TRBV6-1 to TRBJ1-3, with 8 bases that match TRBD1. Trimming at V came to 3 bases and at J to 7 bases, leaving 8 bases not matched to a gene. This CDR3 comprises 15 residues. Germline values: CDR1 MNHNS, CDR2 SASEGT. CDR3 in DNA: TGTGCCAGCAGTGATAGGACAGGGCTTGGGAACACCATATATTTT. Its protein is CASSDRTGLGNTIYF.

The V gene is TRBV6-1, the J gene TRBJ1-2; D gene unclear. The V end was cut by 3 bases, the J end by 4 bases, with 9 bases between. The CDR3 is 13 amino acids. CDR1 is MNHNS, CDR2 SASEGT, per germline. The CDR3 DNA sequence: TGTGCCAGCAGTGATATAGACTTCTATGGCTACACCTTC. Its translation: CASSDIDFYGYTF.

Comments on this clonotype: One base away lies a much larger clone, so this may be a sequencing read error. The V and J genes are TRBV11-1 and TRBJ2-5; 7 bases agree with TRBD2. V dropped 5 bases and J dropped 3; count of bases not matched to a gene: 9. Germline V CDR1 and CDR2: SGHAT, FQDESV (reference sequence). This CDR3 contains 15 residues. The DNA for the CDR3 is TGTGCCAGCAGCGCAAACGGGGGGTCCAAAGAGACCCAGTACTTC. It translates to CASSANGGSKETQYF.

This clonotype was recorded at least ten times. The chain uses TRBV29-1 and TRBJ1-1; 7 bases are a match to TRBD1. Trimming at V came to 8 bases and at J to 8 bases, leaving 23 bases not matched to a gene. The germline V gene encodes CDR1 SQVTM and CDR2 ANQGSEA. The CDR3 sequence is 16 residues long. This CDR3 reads CSTRGTEGPPTSEAFF. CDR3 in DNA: TGCAGCACTAGGGGGACAGAAGGACCCCCGACGTCAGAAGCTTTCTTT. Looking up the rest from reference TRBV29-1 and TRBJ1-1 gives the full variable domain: SAVISQKPSRDICQRGTSLTIQCQVDSQVTMMFWYRQQPGQSLTLIATANQGSEATYESGFVIDKFPISRPNLTFSTLTVSNMSPEDSSIYLCSTRGTEGPPTSEAFFGQGTRLTVV.

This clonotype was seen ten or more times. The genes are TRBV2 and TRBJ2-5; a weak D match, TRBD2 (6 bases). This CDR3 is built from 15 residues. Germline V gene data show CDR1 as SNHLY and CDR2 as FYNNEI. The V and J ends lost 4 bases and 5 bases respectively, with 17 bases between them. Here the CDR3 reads CASSVDTAGGETQYF. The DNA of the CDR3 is TGTGCCAGCAGTGTTGACACTGCTGGGGGGGAGACCCAGTACTTC.

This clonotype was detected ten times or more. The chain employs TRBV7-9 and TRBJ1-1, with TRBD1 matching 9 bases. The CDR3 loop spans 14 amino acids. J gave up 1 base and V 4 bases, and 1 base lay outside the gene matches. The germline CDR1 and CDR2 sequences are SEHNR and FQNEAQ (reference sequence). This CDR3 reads CASSWGQGNTEAFF. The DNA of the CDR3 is TGTGCCAGCAGCTGGGGACAGGGGAACACTGAAGCTTTCTTT.

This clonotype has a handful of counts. The CDR3 sequence: CASIEAALPPNTGELFF. The CDR3 coding sequence is TGTGCCAGCATCGAAGCGGCTCTCCCTCCGAACACCGGGGAGCTGTTTTTT. The rearrangement joins TRBV2 to TRBJ2-2; a possible D gene is TRBD2 (5 bases). The germline V gene has CDR1 SNHLY and CDR2 FYNNEI. The CDR3 is made up of 17 amino acids. Trimming pared 7 bases from V and 0 bases from J, leaving 18 bases between. The entire variable domain, with the rest obtained from reference TRBV2 and TRBJ2-2, is as follows: EPEVTQTPSHQVTQMGQEVILRCVPISNHLYFYWYRQILGQKVEFLVSFYNNEISEKSEIFDDQFSVERPDGSNFTLKIRSTKLEDSAMYFCASIEAALPPNTGELFFGEGSRLTVL.

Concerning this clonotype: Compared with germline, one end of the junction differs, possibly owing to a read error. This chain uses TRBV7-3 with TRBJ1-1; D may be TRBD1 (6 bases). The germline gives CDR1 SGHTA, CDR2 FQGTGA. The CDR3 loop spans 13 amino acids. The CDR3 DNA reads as TGTGCCAGCAGGCCGGGACACTCCACTGAAGCTTCCTTT. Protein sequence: CASRPGHSTEASF. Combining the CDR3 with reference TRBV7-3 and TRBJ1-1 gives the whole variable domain GAGVSQTPSNKVTEKGKYVELRCDPISGHTALYWYRQSLGQGPEFLIYFQGTGAADDSGLPNDRFFAVRPEGSVSTLKIQRTERGDSAVYLCASRPGHSTEASFGQGTRLTVV.

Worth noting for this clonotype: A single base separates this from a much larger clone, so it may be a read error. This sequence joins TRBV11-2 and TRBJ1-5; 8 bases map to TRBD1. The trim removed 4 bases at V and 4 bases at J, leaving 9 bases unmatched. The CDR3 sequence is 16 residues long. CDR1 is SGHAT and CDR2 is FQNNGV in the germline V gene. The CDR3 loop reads CASSSTGGQRNQPQHF. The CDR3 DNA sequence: TGTGCCAGCAGCTCAACAGGGGGTCAGCGTAATCAGCCCCAGCATTTT. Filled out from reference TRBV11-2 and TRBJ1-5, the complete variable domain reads EAGVAQSPRYKIIEKRQSVAFWCNPISGHATLYWYQQILGQGPKLLIQFQNNGVVDDSQLPKDRFSAERLKGVDSTLKIQPAKLEDSAVYLCASSSTGGQRNQPQHFGDGTRLSIL.

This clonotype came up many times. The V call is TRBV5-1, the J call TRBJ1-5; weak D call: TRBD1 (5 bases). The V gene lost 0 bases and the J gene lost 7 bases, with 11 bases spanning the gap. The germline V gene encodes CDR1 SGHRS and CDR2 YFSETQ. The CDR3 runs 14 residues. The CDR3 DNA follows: TGCGCCAGCAGCTTGGGAGGGGAGAAGCAGCCCCAGCATTTT. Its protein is CASSLGGEKQPQHF.

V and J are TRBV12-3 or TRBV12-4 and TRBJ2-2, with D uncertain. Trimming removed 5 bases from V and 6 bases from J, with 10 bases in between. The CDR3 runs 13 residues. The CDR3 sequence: CASSANWSGELFF. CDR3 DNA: TGTGCCAGCAGTGCCAACTGGTCCGGGGAGCTGTTTTTT.

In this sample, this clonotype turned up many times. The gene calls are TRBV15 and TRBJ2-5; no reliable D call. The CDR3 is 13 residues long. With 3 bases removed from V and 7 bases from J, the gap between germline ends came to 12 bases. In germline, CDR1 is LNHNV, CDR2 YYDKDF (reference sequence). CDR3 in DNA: TGTGCCACCAGCAGGATGGGTACGGGGACCCAGTACTTC. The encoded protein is CATSRMGTGTQYF.

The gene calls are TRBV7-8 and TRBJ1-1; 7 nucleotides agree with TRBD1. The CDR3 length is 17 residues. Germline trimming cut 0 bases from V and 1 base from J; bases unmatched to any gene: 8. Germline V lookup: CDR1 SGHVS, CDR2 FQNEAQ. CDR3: CASSLAARGLQNTEAFF. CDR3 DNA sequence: TGTGCCAGCAGCTTAGCGGCCAGGGGGTTGCAGAACACTGAAGCTTTCTTT.

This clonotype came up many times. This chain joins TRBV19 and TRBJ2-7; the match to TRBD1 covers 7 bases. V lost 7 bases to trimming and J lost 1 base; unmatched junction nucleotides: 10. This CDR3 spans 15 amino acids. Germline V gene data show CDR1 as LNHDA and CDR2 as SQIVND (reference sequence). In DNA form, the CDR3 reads TGTGCCAGTACTAGGGACAGATCCTCGTCCTACGAGCAGTACTTC. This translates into CASTRDRSSSYEQYF.

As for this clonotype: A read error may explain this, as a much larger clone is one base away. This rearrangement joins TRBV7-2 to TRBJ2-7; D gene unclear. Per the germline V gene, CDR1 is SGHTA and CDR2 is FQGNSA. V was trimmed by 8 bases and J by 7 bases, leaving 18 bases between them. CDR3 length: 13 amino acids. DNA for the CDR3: TGTGCCAGCGGCTCCTCGTTGGCTAGGGAGCAGTACTTC. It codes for CASGSSLAREQYF.